This record covers a single T cell receptor (beta chain). The target of this receptor is not known. Compared with germline, one end of the junction differs, possibly owing to a read error. In total, more than 500 healthy bone marrow donors made up the cohort. At the time of sampling, every cohort member was nominally healthy, though immune exposures that went unrecorded were likely present. The donor was CMV seronegative and was included in the group of a few hundred seronegative cohort members. A peripheral blood sample was provided by each donor, and peripheral blood mononuclear cells were used for TCR beta sequencing. Genomic DNA was extracted from the blood cell samples with the Qiagen DNeasy Blood Extraction Kit. These data come from a study of cytomegalovirus exposure and HLA in healthy donors (dated 2017 in TCRdb). With regard to the full study: According to an earlier analysis of 587 of the donors, some 180 million T cells yielded roughly 110 million unique TCR beta sequences and around 300 Gb of sequence data. About 310 gigabases of sequencing data and approximately 84 million unique TCR sequences were included in an early release covering 550 to 800 HLA-typed donors. Of the 398 genotyped donors, about 84% fell in the genetic ancestry cluster associated with self-reported Caucasian donors. The aim of the study was to test whether cataloging public T cell receptors could identify signatures of past pathogen exposure. The T cell repertoires of 670 or so subjects were profiled by immunosequencing and related to cytomegalovirus serostatus. A separate validation cohort of about 110 different subjects was used in addition to the 666-subject first cohort. High-throughput TCR immunosequencing, statistical association of individual TCRs with disease status, and machine learning were combined to predict cytomegalovirus infection status. A later analysis re-examined previously published TCR beta repertoires from 610 or so donors and added high-resolution HLA genotyping to investigate patterns of TCR occurrence. Rather than using new phenotypic data, the later analysis identified candidate immune exposures from TCR beta sequences and from how often those sequences occurred across donors. In an earlier analysis of roughly 580 of the donors, high-throughput TCR beta sequencing was used to judge whether each TCR beta V gene segment behaved as functional or pseudogenic. Alongside the repertoire data, information on donor age, sex, ethnicity and CMV serostatus was compiled. A later genetic analysis used genome-wide SNP genotypes for about 60% of the 666 donors, treating that subset as a discovery cohort. Every discovery cohort repertoire had been produced on one sequencing platform. HLA typing included class I and class II loci at four-digit resolution. Typing coverage differed by locus: A, B, C, DRB1 and DQB1 were typed in roughly 620-630 donors, DQA1 in about 500, DPA1 in over 600, and DPB1 in approximately 450. Five DR-DQ haplotypes were treated as single units for association and clustering because of strong linkage in the cohort. Among roughly 400 genotyped donors of the cohort, an average of 235,054 unique TCR beta nucleotide sequences were sequenced per donor, roughly 20% of them non-productive.

The germline V gene sets CDR1 to MRHNA and CDR2 to SNTAGT. The CDR3 numbers 15 residues from cysteine through phenylalanine. Only CDR3 DNA is held: 45 bases, read in frame from base 1. Study-wide findings and limitations: Across donors, most TCR sequences were observed very rarely, whereas some public TCRs were present in many individuals. In a later analysis, the rate of TCR association differed among HLA loci, with DRB1 alleles having the most associated TCRs and HLA-C alleles having the fewest. Because the 87-base-pair reads could not distinguish some IMGT-functional V segments, including TRBV6-2 and TRBV6-3, those segments were excluded. A group of highly shared sequence variants was considered likely to be a technical artifact of the sequencing pipeline. In a later genetic analysis, fewer N-insertions in productive TCRs were reported among donors in an Asian-associated ancestry cluster than the roughly 700-donor mean. Presence/absence analyses assumed roughly uniform sequencing depth across donors, an assumption that may not hold. Because some donors lacked HLA typing at each locus, the association tests relied only on the typed subset. V-gene and J-gene trimming of TCR beta chains was associated with a missense DCLRE1C variant in a later genetic analysis, and the association was replicated in an independent cohort. Immune exposure information for the cohort was limited to CMV serostatus. In a later analysis, HLA-associated TCR beta chains were found to be more clonally expanded and to have lower generation probabilities than equally common non-associated chains. A few of the identified cytomegalovirus-associated TCR beta chains were confirmed in vitro to be specific for cytomegalovirus antigens. The cohort was sequenced for TCR beta chains only, and without alpha or paired-chain data the features that could be detected were limited. Assigning TCR associations to individual alleles was difficult when HLA alleles, especially DR and DQ, strongly co-occurred. Correlated functional status among segregating V segments might reflect linkage disequilibrium, but an unknown experimental factor could not be ruled out. Cytomegalovirus status was reported to be diagnosed by the classifier with high specificity and sensitivity in both the original and validation cohorts. Broadly in line with IMGT annotations, most TCR beta V segments showed up in productive rearrangements about 87% or about 30% of the time in an earlier analysis of about 500 of the donors. The study listed approximately 150 TCR beta chains as associated with cytomegalovirus. In a later analysis, several top co-occurrence clusters were reported to appear linked to parvovirus B19, influenza, CMV and Epstein-Barr virus. In a later analysis, most CMV-associated TCR beta chains were found to appear HLA-restricted, with HLA associations seemingly driven largely by CMV exposure. Because counts were too low, approximately 15 rarely observed V segments, including chromosome 9 orphons, were excluded from the earlier analysis of around 590 of the donors. At a false discovery rate of 0.05, a later analysis linked roughly 17,000 TCR beta sequences to specific HLA alleles. It was suggested by the authors that the approach could potentially be generalized to other disease states and immunological phenotypes. A further reported finding was that TCR beta sequences accurately predicted the HLA-A and HLA-B alleles for most subjects in the first cohort.

The library was built by means of the immunoSEQ multiplex PCR assay. The multiplex PCR relied on a mix of 60 forward primers for TCR Vbeta segments and 13 reverse primers for TCR Jbeta segments. A multiplex PCR assay on genomic DNA amplified the CDR3 region of rearranged TCR beta genes. The Illumina HiSeq System was used to sequence the amplified TCR beta libraries as 87-base-pair reads. The paper's data handling went like this. In a later analysis, tens of millions of unique TCR beta chains were counted across the roughly 700 repertoires, and about 9.9 million of these chains were shared by at least two donors. Raw reads were error-corrected and collapsed into unique sequences by a nearest-neighbor algorithm in which closely related sequences were merged to remove PCR and sequencing errors. To assign V, D and J gene segments, CDR3 sequences were aligned to IMGT reference sequences. For a sequence to be retained, at least a six-nucleotide match to both a V gene segment and a J gene segment was required. A rearrangement was called productive if the CDR3 had no stop codons and remained in frame with V and J, and every other rearrangement was called non-productive. CDR3 was defined according to IMGT convention as the region running from the second conserved V-encoded cysteine to the conserved J-encoded phenylalanine. The earlier analysis of some 600 of the donors excluded sequences that lacked an unambiguous match to a single V gene segment. In an earlier analysis of 587 of the donors, V segments were called functional above 56.7% productive rearrangements and were called segregating when the between-donor standard deviation exceeded 5%. A statistical classification framework was developed to diagnose cytomegalovirus status using the catalog of TCR beta chain sequences. In a later analysis, TCR nucleotide sequences were compared against IMGT/GENE-DB human TR gene sequences so that V and J genes could be assigned. In a later analysis, CDR3 sequences and most-parsimonious VDJ recombination scenarios were assigned using the TCRdist pipeline. In a later analysis, each TCR beta chain was defined by its CDR3 amino acid sequence together with its V-gene family, and reads without a unique V-gene family were excluded. As a way to deal with suspected cross-contamination and a sequencing artifact, a later analysis dropped 450 to 600 nucleotide sequences that were highly shared and had low generation probability. In a later analysis, a clonal expansion index was calculated for each public chain from normalized within-repertoire ranks of inferred template counts. A later analysis computed generation probabilities with a VDJ recombination model fitted to out-of-frame rearrangements, and checked the results against IGoR. Hypergeometric tests were used in a later analysis to score TCR-TCR, TCR-HLA and TCR-CMV co-occurrence, with a repertoire-size bias correction applied to the TCR pairs. A later analysis estimated false discovery rates by permuting HLA or CMV assignments 20 times. In a later analysis, co-occurring TCRs were grouped with DBSCAN, and TCRdist sequence similarity was added when clustering was performed within HLA-allele-positive subsets. Co-occurrence clustering excluded repertoires with fewer than 30,000 or more than 120,000 public chains, plus five with anomalous nucleotide sharing. Sourced from immuneACCESS, this table was stored by TCRdb with only in-frame sequences that have V and J called. A share of the clones is absent; for the studies checked, an unresolved V gene accounts for under half, and the remainder has no known explanation. The V and J calls and clone size are taken from that table; D and trimming were inferred from the DNA. For this sample there are 140,000 or so clones; 80% appear just once. Of the sample, roughly 2.9% falls within the top ten clones.

Sequenced material: PBMCs. This sequence uses TRBV6-4 and TRBJ2-5, and 11 bases in between align with TRBD2. The TCR was taken from a woman in her 30s in good health and CMV-seronegative. The CDR3 protein is CACSLLAGVPWEQYF. In nucleotide form, the sequence is TGTGCCTGCAGCTTACTAGCGGGGGTACCATGGGAGCAGTACTTC.